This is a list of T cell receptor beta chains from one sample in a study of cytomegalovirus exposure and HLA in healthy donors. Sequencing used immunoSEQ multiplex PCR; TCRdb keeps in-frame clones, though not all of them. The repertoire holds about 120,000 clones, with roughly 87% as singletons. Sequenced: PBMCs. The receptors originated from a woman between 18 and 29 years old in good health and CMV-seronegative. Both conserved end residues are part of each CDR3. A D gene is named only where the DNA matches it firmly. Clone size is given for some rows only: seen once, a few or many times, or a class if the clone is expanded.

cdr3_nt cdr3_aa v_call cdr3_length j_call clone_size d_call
TGTGCCAGCAGCAATACTACTCCCGGGACTAGAAAGCAGTACTTC CASSNTTPGTRKQYF TRBV21-1 15 TRBJ2-7 few -
TGTGCCAGCAGCACCACCGAACTCACAGATACGCAGTATTTT CASSTTELTDTQYF TRBV11-2 14 TRBJ2-3 - -
TGTGCCAGCAGCTTAAAGAGACTCATACACCACTCTGGAAACACCATATATTTT CASSLKRLIHHSGNTIYF TRBV7-8 18 TRBJ1-3 - -
TGTGCCAGCAGCTTTTCCCTTCGGACTAGCGGGGGGCCCCCTAGGTATGAGCAGTTCTTC CASSFSLRTSGGPPRYEQFF TRBV9 20 TRBJ2-1 - TRBD2
TGTGCCAGTAGTATTTCGGCACTAAACACCGGGGAGCTGTTTTTT CASSISALNTGELFF TRBV19 15 TRBJ2-2 - -
TGTGCCAAGAACCGGGACACCAAAGGAGCTTTCTTT CAKNRDTKGAFF TRBV19 12 TRBJ1-1 - -
TGCGCCAGCAGCCCGCTAGGCGGGGGTACAGATACGCAGTATTTT CASSPLGGGTDTQYF TRBV4-1 15 TRBJ2-3 - TRBD2
TGTGCCAGCTCTCAGGACAGGGTCTCCTACGAGCAGTACTTC CASSQDRVSYEQYF TRBV18 14 TRBJ2-7 - TRBD1
TGTGCCAGCAGCGGACCAGGGAGCACAGATACGCAGTATTTT CASSGPGSTDTQYF TRBV7-3 14 TRBJ2-3 - -
TGTGCCAGCAGCCCCTCCCAGGGATTCTCCGGGGAGCTGTTTTTT CASSPSQGFSGELFF TRBV7-2 15 TRBJ2-2 - -
TGTGCCAGCAGCTTGGGACTAGCGGTCACCACAGATACGCAGTATTTT CASSLGLAVTTDTQYF TRBV11-2 16 TRBJ2-3 - TRBD2
TGCGCCAGCAGCTTAACTGGGCTGATCTCTGGAAACACCATATATTTT CASSLTGLISGNTIYF TRBV5-1 16 TRBJ1-3 - -
TGTGCCAGCAGCTCCCGACAAGACCTTACTAGGGAGACCCAGTACTTC CASSSRQDLTRETQYF TRBV5-4 16 TRBJ2-5 - -
TGCGCCAGTTCGACTAGCGGCAACTACAATGAGCAGTTCTTC CASSTSGNYNEQFF TRBV5-1 14 TRBJ2-1 - TRBD2
TGTGCCATCGGCGCTAGCGGGGGGGCCGAGGTAGGGTATTTT CAIGASGGAEVGYF TRBV10-3 14 TRBJ2-3 - TRBD2
TGTGCCAGCAGTCCCTGGGACAGAGGTGGGAATGGCTACACCTTC CASSPWDRGGNGYTF TRBV28 15 TRBJ1-2 - TRBD1
TGTGCCTTCGAGGGGGAAGAGACCCAGTACTTC CAFEGEETQYF TRBV2 11 TRBJ2-5 - -
TGTGCCAGTACCCAGATAGCTGACTATGGCTACACCTTC CASTQIADYGYTF TRBV19 13 TRBJ1-2 once -
TGTGCCAGTAGCCCTGAGACGGGAGGGTACGAGCAGTACTTC CASSPETGGYEQYF TRBV19 14 TRBJ2-7 - TRBD2
TGTGCCAGCAGTCTGAGGGGGGGAGGGGATGAAGCTTTCTTT CASSLRGGGDEAFF TRBV6-1 14 TRBJ1-1 - -
TGTGCCAGCAGTACCGATACAGGGGATATCTCCTACAATGAGCAGTTCTTC CASSTDTGDISYNEQFF TRBV28 17 TRBJ2-1 - TRBD1
TGTGCCAGTAGTCCAGACAATTCCTACGAGCAGTACTTC CASSPDNSYEQYF TRBV19 13 TRBJ2-7 - -
TGTGCCAGCAGGAGCGGGGGGACCACCGGGGAGCTGTTTTTT CASRSGGTTGELFF TRBV2 14 TRBJ2-2 - TRBD2
TGTGCCAGTAGTCGGCGGAATCTTGGAAACACCATATATTTT CASSRRNLGNTIYF TRBV19 14 TRBJ1-3 - -
TGTGCCAGCAGCCTACACACAGGGGCGAAACCCTACGAGCAGTACTTC CASSLHTGAKPYEQYF TRBV11-3 16 TRBJ2-7 - TRBD1
TGTGCCAGCAGCGGACAGACTAGCGGGAGGTCATCAATCTACGAGCAGTACTTC CASSGQTSGRSSIYEQYF TRBV13 18 TRBJ2-7 - TRBD2
TGTGCCAGCAGCTCGGACAGCACCTTCTATGGCTACACCTTC CASSSDSTFYGYTF TRBV7-2 14 TRBJ1-2 - -
TGTGCCAGTTCCGACCGGGACAGGGGGCGATACGAGCAGTACTTC CASSDRDRGRYEQYF TRBV19 15 TRBJ2-7 - TRBD1
TGTGCCAGCAGTTTCCCCGATTTAGCTACGATAGGTTCTGGCTACACCTTC CASSFPDLATIGSGYTF TRBV28 17 TRBJ1-2 - -
TGTGCCAGTAGTTATGAGCACGGACAGGGGCCCGGAGAGACCCAGTACTTC CASSYEHGQGPGETQYF TRBV19 17 TRBJ2-5 - TRBD1
TGTGCCAGCAGCTCGACTTTTACGGGTGGTTACGAGCAGTACTTC CASSSTFTGGYEQYF TRBV7-9 15 TRBJ2-7 - -
TGTGCCAGCAGGCCCGGGGGAGGGACTCGAGAAAAACTGTTTTTT CASRPGGGTREKLFF TRBV11-2 15 TRBJ1-4 - -
TGTGCCAGCAGCTCCTCGACAGTGTTGAACACTGAAGCTTTCTTT CASSSSTVLNTEAFF TRBV7-9 15 TRBJ1-1 once -
TGTGCCAGCTTAACCGGGACTAGGAATTTCAATGAGCAGTTCTTC CASLTGTRNFNEQFF TRBV28 15 TRBJ2-1 - TRBD2
TGTGCCAGCAGTTCACTCGTTGGACAGGGCGATGGCTACACCTTC CASSSLVGQGDGYTF TRBV6-5 15 TRBJ1-2 - TRBD1
TGCGCCAGCAGCCCCAACGCCGGAGGGGGCGTCGCTGAAGCTTTCTTT CASSPNAGGGVAEAFF TRBV5-1 16 TRBJ1-1 once TRBD1
TGTGCCAGCAGTGAAGGGGGGGGGCAGTCCTACAATGAGCAGTTCTTC CASSEGGGQSYNEQFF TRBV6-1 16 TRBJ2-1 - -
TGTGCCTGGACCCTTGGACAGAGCAATCAGCCCCAGCATTTT CAWTLGQSNQPQHF TRBV30 14 TRBJ1-5 few -
TGTGCCAGCAGCCTCGAGGGACAGGGGGATCAGCCCCAGCATTTT CASSLEGQGDQPQHF TRBV9 15 TRBJ1-5 few TRBD1
TGCGCCAGCAGCCAAGATGGACAGGGGGCCTACAATGAGCAGTTCTTC CASSQDGQGAYNEQFF TRBV4-3 16 TRBJ2-1 - TRBD1
TGTGCCTGGAGTGCAGGGATCGGGGAGCTGTTTTTT CAWSAGIGELFF TRBV30 12 TRBJ2-2 - -